A selection of T cell receptor beta chains follows, all from one sample in a study of cytomegalovirus exposure and HLA in healthy donors. Assay: immunoSEQ multiplex PCR; the TCRdb copy retains only in-frame clones and omits some. The sample has more than 100,000 clones, 50% to 80% seen once. The source material was PBMCs. Source of these receptors: a middle-aged woman in good health and CMV-seropositive. The CDR3 runs from the conserved cysteine through the conserved F or W. The D gene is left open where the match is weak. Some rows mark clone size as missing; the rest say once, few, many or name a class of expanded clone.

>-|TRBJ1-2|TRBV19|TRBD1
TGTGCCAGTCGATCGACAGGGGAGTGGAGCTATGGCTACACCTTC
CASRSTGEWSYGYTF
>-|TRBJ1-2|TRBV11-2|-
TGTGCCAGCAGCTCCTACAGGGTACCCAACTATGGCTACACCTTC
CASSSYRVPNYGYTF
>-|TRBJ1-1|TRBV10-3|-
TGTGCCATCAGGGAGAGCTCACAGGGAGGGGATACTGAAGCTTTCTTT
CAIRESSQGGDTEAFF
>-|TRBJ2-7|TRBV10-2|TRBD2
TGCGCCAGCAGTGAGACAATAGCGGGAGACTACGAGCAGTACTTC
CASSETIAGDYEQYF
>few|TRBJ1-1|TRBV7-9|-
TGTGCCAGCAGCTCTAGGGAGAAGGGGAGGGGGAACACTGAAGCTTTCTTT
CASSSREKGRGNTEAFF
>-|TRBJ2-7|TRBV28|TRBD2
TGTGCCAGCAGTCACCCAATAAACGGACTAGTCAGGCCTTACGAGCAGTACTTC
CASSHPINGLVRPYEQYF
>-|TRBJ2-5|TRBV19|TRBD2
TGTGCCAGTAGTATAATGGGGGGGAGGGCCGGAGAGACCCAGTACTTC
CASSIMGGRAGETQYF
>few|TRBJ2-1|TRBV9|-
TGTGCCAGCAGCGTAGAAGTATCTACCTCCTACAATGAGCAGTTCTTC
CASSVEVSTSYNEQFF
>-|TRBJ2-4|TRBV19|-
TGTGCCAGTAGTAAGGATCAGGGTTCTAAAAACATTCAGTACTTC
CASSKDQGSKNIQYF
>-|TRBJ2-5|TRBV5-1|-
TGCGCCAGCAGTGAGGGGGTAGGAGAGACCCAGTACTTC
CASSEGVGETQYF
>-|TRBJ1-4|TRBV29-1|-
TGCAGCGTTGAAGAGGGGGCCAATGAAAAACTGTTTTTT
CSVEEGANEKLFF
>-|TRBJ2-7|TRBV21-1|-
TGTGCCAGCAGCATCCGGGAGCGGTACGAGCAGTACTTC
CASSIRERYEQYF
>few|TRBJ2-5|TRBV7-3|-
TGTGCTAGCAGCAGGACAGTCCAAGAGACCCAGTACTTC
CASSRTVQETQYF
>few|TRBJ2-7|TRBV7-3|TRBD2
TGTGCCAGCAGCATCAGACTAGCGGGTATCGACGAGCAGTACTTC
CASSIRLAGIDEQYF
>-|TRBJ2-7|TRBV14|-
TGTGCCAGCAGCCGACTAGCAGGGGTCTACGAGCAGTACTTC
CASSRLAGVYEQYF
>many|TRBJ2-7|TRBV6-1|TRBD1
TGTGCCAGCAGGCCCGGGACAGGAAACTACGAGCAGTACTTC
CASRPGTGNYEQYF
>-|TRBJ1-5|TRBV25-1|-
TGTGCCAGCAGTGAAACAATTTATAGCAATCAGCCCCAGCATTTT
CASSETIYSNQPQHF
>-|TRBJ1-4|TRBV5-1|-
TGCGCCAGCAGCTTGGTCGCAGGGACAACTAATGAAAAACTGTTTTTT
CASSLVAGTTNEKLFF
>-|TRBJ1-4|TRBV25-1|TRBD1
TGTGCCAGCAGTGGGCTCCGGGACAGGGACGAAAAACTGTTTTTT
CASSGLRDRDEKLFF
>few|TRBJ1-5|TRBV28|TRBD1
TGTGCCAGCAGTTTATCGAAGGGGGCCGGCTTTATGGGCAATCAGCCCCAGCATTTT
CASSLSKGAGFMGNQPQHF
>-|TRBJ2-3|TRBV5-1|-
TGCGCCAGCAGCGACCTGGCGGGATTAGGGCCAGATACGCAGTATTTT
CASSDLAGLGPDTQYF
>once|TRBJ2-7|TRBV27|-
TGTGCCAGCAGCCGGACAGATTCCTATGAGCAGTACTTC
CASSRTDSYEQYF
>many|TRBJ2-1|TRBV14|-
TGTGCCAGCAGCCAAGGGACAGATCGATTCGAGCAGTTCTTC
CASSQGTDRFEQFF
>-|TRBJ2-3|TRBV7-3|TRBD2
TGTGCCAGCAGCGTAACCGGGACTAGCCCAGATACGCAGTATTTT
CASSVTGTSPDTQYF
>-|TRBJ2-6|TRBV19|-
TGTGCCAGTAGGCTGGAGACTGGGGCCAACGTCCTGACTTTC
CASRLETGANVLTF